This T cell receptor (beta chain) was documented in a study of blood T cells in healthy people across ages. For the second PCR, which ran for 7 to 11 cycles, a sample-barcoded 5' primer and a J-beta primer mix were used. TCRdb processed the 5' RACE reads anew with MiXCR; each CDR3 protein has one entry. The data show 1.2 million to 1.5 million distinct CDR3 sequences, roughly 59% seen once. In its sample, this clonotype was seen a few times. Between the trimmed V and J ends, which lost 3 bases and 0 bases, there was a span of 9 bases. This CDR3 contains 15 residues. This rearrangement joins TRBV12-3 or TRBV12-4 to TRBJ2-4; a possible D gene is TRBD2 (6 bases). Sequenced: blood. The receptor was isolated from a man younger than 35 in good health. Written as DNA, the CDR3 is TGTGCCAGCAGTTTTGGGGAGGTAGCCAAAAACATTCAGTACTTC. This encodes CASSFGEVAKNIQYF.